This T cell receptor (beta chain) is from a study of cytomegalovirus exposure and HLA in healthy donors. Turning to the study itself: The approximately 670 first-cohort repertoires shared a platform with the 120 or so validation repertoires, as reported in a later analysis.

TCRdb's table, derived via immunoSEQ multiplex PCR, lists solely in-frame clones and lacks some. Here the sample spans 220,000 or so clones, around 87% being singletons. This clone is medium-sized. Antigen: not known. The length of the CDR3 is 18 residues. Germline CDR1 and CDR2: SGHNT and YENEEA. Unmatched junction bases numbered 20, after V lost 7 bases and J lost 5 bases. Findings and caveats of the study: The dataset shows that most TCR sequences were rare, while some public TCRs occurred in many donors. As confirmed in vitro, a few CMV-associated chains were specific for CMV antigens.

The chain couples TRBV11-3 to TRBJ1-1; 9 bases are a match to TRBD1. Sequencing used PBMCs. The sequence was obtained from a woman aged 18-29 years in good health and CMV-seropositive. CDR3 in DNA: TGTGCCAGCACCACCCGGGGAAGACAGGGGGAACGGTTAACTGAAGCTTTCTTT. As protein: CASTTRGRQGERLTEAFF.